Listed here is a single T cell receptor (beta chain). TCRdb re-derived calls from the 5' RACE reads in MiXCR, one entry per CDR3 protein. In the table there are some 1,700,000 distinct CDR3 sequences, roughly 35% of which are singletons. These data belong to a study of identical twins. Germline V CDR1 and CDR2: SEHNR, FQNEAQ (reference sequence). The CDR3 contains 16 residues. V shed 3 bases, J shed 1 base, and the junction held 7 bases outside the gene matches. Sequencing was done on a sample of cord blood. The chain links TRBV7-9 to TRBJ1-1; TRBD1 aligns across 8 bases. This receptor was obtained from a newborn girl in good health. CDR3 sequence (DNA): TGTGCCAGCAGCTTTCCTCGGACAGGGAGGAACACTGAAGCTTTCTTT. Its protein product is CASSFPRTGRNTEAFF. The full variable domain, with the rest looked up from reference TRBV7-9 and TRBJ1-1, is DTGVSQNPRHKITKRGQNVTFRCDPISEHNRLYWYRQTLGQGPEFLTYFQNEAQLEKSRLLSDRFSAERPKGSFSTLEIQRTEQGDSAMYLCASSFPRTGRNTEAFFGQGTRLTVV.